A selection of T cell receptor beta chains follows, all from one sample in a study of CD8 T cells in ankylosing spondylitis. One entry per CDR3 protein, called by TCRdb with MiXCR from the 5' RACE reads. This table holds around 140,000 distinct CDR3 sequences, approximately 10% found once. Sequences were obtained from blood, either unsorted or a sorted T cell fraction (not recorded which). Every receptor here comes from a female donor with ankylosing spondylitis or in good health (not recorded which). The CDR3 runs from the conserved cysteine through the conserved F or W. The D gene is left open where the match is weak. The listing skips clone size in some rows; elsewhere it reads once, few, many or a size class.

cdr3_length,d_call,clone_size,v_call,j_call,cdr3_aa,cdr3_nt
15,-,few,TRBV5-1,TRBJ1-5,CASSLEGSPNQPQHF,TGCGCCAGCAGCTTGGAGGGTAGCCCCAATCAGCCCCAGCATTTT
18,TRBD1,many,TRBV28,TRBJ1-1,CASSLNVRTGVLDTEAFF,TGTGCCAGCAGTTTGAATGTTAGGACAGGGGTTCTGGACACTGAAGCTTTCTTT
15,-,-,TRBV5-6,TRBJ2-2,CASSWMDRYTGELFF,TGTGCCAGCAGCTGGATGGACAGATACACCGGGGAGCTGTTTTTT
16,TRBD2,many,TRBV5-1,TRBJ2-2,CASSQGLAGNTGELFF,TGCGCCAGCAGCCAGGGACTAGCGGGGAACACCGGGGAGCTGTTTTTT
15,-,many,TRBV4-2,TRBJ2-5,CASSQDEARGETQYF,TGTGCCAGCAGCCAAGATGAGGCTAGGGGAGAGACCCAGTACTTC
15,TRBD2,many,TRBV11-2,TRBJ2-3,CASGPLAGGTDTQYF,TGTGCCAGCGGCCCACTAGCGGGGGGCACAGATACGCAGTATTTT
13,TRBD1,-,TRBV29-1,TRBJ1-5,CSAAGQDNQPQHF,TGCAGCGCCGCGGGACAGGATAATCAGCCCCAGCATTTT
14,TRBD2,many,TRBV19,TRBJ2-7,CASSSGRAFYEQYF,TGTGCCAGTAGTAGCGGGAGGGCCTTTTACGAGCAGTACTTC
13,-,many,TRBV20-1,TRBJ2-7,CSAPRQGIYEQYF,TGCAGTGCACCCCGTCAGGGGATCTACGAGCAGTACTTC
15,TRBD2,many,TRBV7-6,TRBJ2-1,CASRRLAGERNEQFF,TGTGCCAGCAGGAGACTAGCGGGAGAGAGAAATGAGCAGTTCTTC
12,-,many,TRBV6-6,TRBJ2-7,CASSTGSYEQYF,TGTGCCAGCAGTACAGGGTCCTACGAGCAGTACTTC
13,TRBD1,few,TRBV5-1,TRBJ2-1,CASKPGQGDEQFF,TGCGCCAGCAAACCGGGACAGGGTGATGAGCAGTTCTTC
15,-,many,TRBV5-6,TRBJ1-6,CASSFFTGTNSPLHF,TGTGCCAGCAGCTTTTTTACAGGGACTAATTCACCCCTCCACTTT
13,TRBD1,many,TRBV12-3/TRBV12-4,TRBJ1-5,CASSWDRDQPQHF,TGTGCCAGCAGTTGGGACAGGGATCAGCCCCAGCATTTT
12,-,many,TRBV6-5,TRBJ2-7,CASSSRVYEQYF,TGTGCCAGCAGCTCCAGAGTCTACGAGCAGTACTTC
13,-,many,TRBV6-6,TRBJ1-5,CASTLGQSSAQHF,TGTGCCAGCACCCTTGGACAGTCAAGCGCCCAGCATTTT
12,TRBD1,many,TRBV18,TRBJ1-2,CASSPDREGYTF,TGTGCCAGCTCACCGGACAGGGAAGGCTACACCTTC
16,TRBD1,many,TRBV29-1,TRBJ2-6,CSARDRGMSGANVLTF,TGCAGCGCCCGGGACAGGGGAATGTCTGGGGCCAACGTCCTGACTTTC
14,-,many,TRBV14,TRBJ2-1,CASSPGLDYNEQFF,TGTGCCAGCAGCCCCGGACTCGACTACAATGAGCAGTTCTTC
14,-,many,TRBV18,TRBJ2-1,CASSPNFSIDEQFF,TGTGCCAGCTCACCAAATTTTAGTATCGATGAGCAGTTCTTC
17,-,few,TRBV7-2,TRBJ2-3,CASSRSAPGLITDTQYF,TGTGCCAGCAGCCGATCCGCTCCGGGACTTATCACAGATACGCAGTATTTT
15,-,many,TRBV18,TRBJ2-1,CASSPRDVSYNEQFF,TGTGCCAGCTCACCGAGGGACGTCTCCTACAATGAGCAGTTCTTC